A selection of T cell receptor beta chains follows, all from one sample in a study of blood T cell repertoires in COVID-19. Libraries were prepared by immunoSEQ multiplex PCR; TCRdb keeps only in-frame clonotypes and omits some of them. Here the sample spans fewer than 300,000 clones, approximately 85% being singletons. Specimen: peripheral blood. All receptors come from a woman under 40 with acute or convalescent COVID-19. Both conserved end residues are part of each CDR3. Fields, in order: V gene, J gene, D gene, clone size, CDR3 protein, CDR3 DNA. D genes are given only for firm matches. Size tells how often a clone was seen (once, few, many) or the class of an expanded clone, and some rows leave it out.

TRBV3-1/TRBV3-2	TRBJ1-4	NA	NA	CASSKGGDEKLFF	TGTGCCAGCAGCAAGGGGGGGGATGAAAAACTGTTTTTT
TRBV6-2/TRBV6-3	TRBJ2-1	TRBD2	NA	CASSHTRNYTSGNEQFF	TGTGCCAGCAGCCATACAAGAAATTATACTAGCGGCAATGAGCAGTTCTTC
TRBV7-2	TRBJ2-5	NA	NA	CASSFGHGQETQYF	TGTGCCAGCAGCTTCGGACACGGGCAAGAGACCCAGTACTTC
TRBV7-8	TRBJ1-3	TRBD1	NA	CASSLVRTGKGNTIYF	TGTGCCAGCAGCTTAGTAAGGACAGGGAAAGGAAACACCATATATTTT
TRBV30	TRBJ1-4	NA	NA	CAWSGGGSNEKLFF	TGTGCCTGGAGTGGAGGGGGTTCTAATGAAAAACTGTTTTTT
TRBV6-5	TRBJ2-7	TRBD1	few	CASSHTGQANYEQYF	TGTGCCAGCAGCCACACGGGACAGGCTAACTACGAGCAGTACTTC
TRBV15	TRBJ2-7	TRBD2	NA	CATSRGTSGPYEQYF	TGTGCCACCAGCAGAGGAACTAGCGGCCCCTACGAGCAGTACTTC
TRBV4-3	TRBJ2-2	TRBD1	once	CASSHQRQGASNTGELFF	TGCGCCAGCAGCCATCAACGACAGGGGGCCTCCAACACCGGGGAGCTGTTTTTT
TRBV19	TRBJ2-4	TRBD1	NA	CASSGQGVVKNIQYF	TGTGCCAGTAGCGGACAGGGGGTAGTCAAAAACATTCAGTACTTC
TRBV19	TRBJ1-5	TRBD1	NA	CASSIGGTVQVQPQHF	TGTGCCAGTAGTATTGGGGGGACAGTCCAGGTTCAGCCCCAGCATTTT
TRBV4-1	TRBJ2-1	TRBD2	once	CASSQTLAGVPYNEQFF	TGCGCCAGCAGCCAAACGTTAGCGGGAGTCCCCTACAATGAGCAGTTCTTC
TRBV7-9	TRBJ2-4	NA	NA	CASSLGAENIQYF	TGTGCCAGCAGCTTAGGCGCCGAAAACATTCAGTACTTC
TRBV14	TRBJ2-2	TRBD1	few	CASSQRGRFTGELFF	TGTGCCAGCAGCCAAAGGGGGCGATTCACCGGGGAGCTGTTTTTT
TRBV19	TRBJ2-7	TRBD1	few	CASSQGQGSYEQYF	TGTGCCAGTAGCCAGGGACAGGGGAGTTACGAGCAGTACTTC
TRBV11-2	TRBJ2-1	TRBD2	once	CASSGRGRTHEQFF	TGTGCCAGCAGCGGGCGCGGGAGAACCCATGAGCAGTTCTTC
TRBV27	TRBJ2-2	TRBD2	NA	CASRPGLAGVPAFTGELFF	TGTGCCAGCAGGCCGGGACTAGCGGGAGTGCCCGCTTTCACCGGGGAGCTGTTTTTT
TRBV7-2	TRBJ2-3	TRBD2	NA	CASSLQAGSTDTQYF	TGTGCCAGCAGCTTACAAGCGGGGTCCACAGATACGCAGTATTTT
TRBV4-1	TRBJ1-2	NA	NA	CASSQEFKGEGYTF	TGCGCCAGCAGCCAAGAATTCAAGGGGGAAGGCTACACCTTC
TRBV6-2/TRBV6-3	TRBJ1-3	NA	once	CASSYSMRYSGNTIYF	TGTGCCAGCAGTTACTCGATGCGGTACTCTGGAAACACCATATATTTT
TRBV19	TRBJ2-5	NA	NA	CASSIDVQGKTQYF	TGTGCCAGTAGTATAGATGTTCAGGGAAAGACCCAGTACTTC
TRBV12-3/TRBV12-4	TRBJ1-2	NA	NA	CASSFGEYYGYTF	TGTGCCAGCAGTTTTGGGGAGTACTATGGCTACACCTTC
TRBV5-6	TRBJ2-1	NA	once	CASSSWVGQTYNEQFF	TGTGCCAGCAGCTCCTGGGTGGGGCAAACCTACAATGAGCAGTTCTTC
TRBV23-1	TRBJ2-5	TRBD1	NA	CASSQTGGERNQETQYF	TGCGCCAGCAGTCAGACAGGGGGCGAGAGAAATCAAGAGACCCAGTACTTC
TRBV2	TRBJ1-5	TRBD1	NA	CASSGGQGHPNQPQHF	TGTGCCAGCAGTGGTGGACAGGGACATCCCAATCAGCCCCAGCATTTT
TRBV9	TRBJ2-5	NA	NA	CASSAAGWETQYF	TGTGCCAGCAGCGCCGCAGGGTGGGAGACCCAGTACTTC
TRBV5-3	TRBJ2-1	TRBD2	once	CARSLGLAGVYCSYNEQFF	TGTGCCAGAAGCTTGGGGCTAGCGGGAGTTTATTGCTCCTACAATGAGCAGTTCTTC